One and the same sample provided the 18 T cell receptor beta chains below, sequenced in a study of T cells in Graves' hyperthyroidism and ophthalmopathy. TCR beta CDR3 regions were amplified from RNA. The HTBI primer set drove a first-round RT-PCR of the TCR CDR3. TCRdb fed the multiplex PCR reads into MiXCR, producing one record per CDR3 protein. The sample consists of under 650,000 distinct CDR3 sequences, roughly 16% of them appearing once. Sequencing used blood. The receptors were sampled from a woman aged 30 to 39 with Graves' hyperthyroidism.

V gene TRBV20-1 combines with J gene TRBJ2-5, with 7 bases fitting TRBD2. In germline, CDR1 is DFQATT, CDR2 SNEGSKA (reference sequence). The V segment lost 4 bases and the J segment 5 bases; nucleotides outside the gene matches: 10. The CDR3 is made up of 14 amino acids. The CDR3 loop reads CSATSGARVETQYF. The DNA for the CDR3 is TGCAGTGCTACGAGCGGGGCCCGGGTCGAGACCCAGTACTTC.

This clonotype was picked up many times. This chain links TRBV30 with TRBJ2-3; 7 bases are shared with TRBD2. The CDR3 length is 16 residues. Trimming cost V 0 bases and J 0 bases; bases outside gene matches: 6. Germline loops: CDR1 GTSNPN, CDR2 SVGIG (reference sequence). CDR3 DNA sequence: TGTGCCTGGAGTGTAGGTCTAGCGGCTAGCACAGATACGCAGTATTTT. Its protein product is CAWSVGLAASTDTQYF.

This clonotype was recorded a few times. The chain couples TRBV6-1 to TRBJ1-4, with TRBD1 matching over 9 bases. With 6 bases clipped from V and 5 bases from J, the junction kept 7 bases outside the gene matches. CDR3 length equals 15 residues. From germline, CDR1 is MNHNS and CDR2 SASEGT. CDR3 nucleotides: TGTGCCAGCAGACAAACCGGGACAGGGAATGAAAAACTGTTTTTT. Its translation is CASRQTGTGNEKLFF.

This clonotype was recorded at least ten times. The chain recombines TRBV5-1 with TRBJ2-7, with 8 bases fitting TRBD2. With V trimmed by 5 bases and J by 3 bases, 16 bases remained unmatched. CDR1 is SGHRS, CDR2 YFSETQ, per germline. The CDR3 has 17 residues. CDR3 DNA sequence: TGCGCCAGCAGTACAGGGCAATCAGCGGGAGTCAACTACGAGCAGTACTTC. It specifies CASSTGQSAGVNYEQYF.

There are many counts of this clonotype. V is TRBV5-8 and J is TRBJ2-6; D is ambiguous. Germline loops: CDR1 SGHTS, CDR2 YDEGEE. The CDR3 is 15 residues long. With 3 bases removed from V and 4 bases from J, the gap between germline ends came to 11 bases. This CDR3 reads CASSSRPRGANVLTF. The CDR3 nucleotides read TGTGCCAGCAGCTCCCGACCCAGGGGGGCCAACGTCCTGACTTTC.

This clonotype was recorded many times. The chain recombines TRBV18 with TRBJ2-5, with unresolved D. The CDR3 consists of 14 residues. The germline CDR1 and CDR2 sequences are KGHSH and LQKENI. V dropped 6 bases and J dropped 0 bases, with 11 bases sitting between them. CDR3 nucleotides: TGTGCCAGCTCCCTCACATCGTACCAAGAGACCCAGTACTTC. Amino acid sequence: CASSLTSYQETQYF.

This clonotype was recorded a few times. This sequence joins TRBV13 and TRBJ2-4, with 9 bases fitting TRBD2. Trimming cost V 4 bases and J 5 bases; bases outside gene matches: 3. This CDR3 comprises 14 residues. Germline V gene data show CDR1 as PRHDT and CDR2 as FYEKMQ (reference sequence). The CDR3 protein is CASSSRLAENIQYF. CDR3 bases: TGTGCCAGCAGCTCAAGACTAGCGGAAAACATTCAGTACTTC.

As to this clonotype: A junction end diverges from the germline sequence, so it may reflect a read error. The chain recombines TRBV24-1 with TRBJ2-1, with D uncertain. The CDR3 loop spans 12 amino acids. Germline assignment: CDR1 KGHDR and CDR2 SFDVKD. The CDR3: CATRDFGNEQFF. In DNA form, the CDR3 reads TGTGCCACCAGAGATTTCGGCAATGAGCAGTTCTTC.

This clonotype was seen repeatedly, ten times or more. CDR3 in DNA: TGCAGTGCTAGAGTAGCAGGTGGGGCGGGTGGATCCTACGAGCAGTACTTC. Translating it yields CSARVAGGAGGSYEQYF. The chain is built from TRBV20-1 and TRBJ2-7; possibly TRBD1 or TRBD2 for D (5 bases each). The CDR3 totals 17 residues. Germline CDR1 reads DFQATT; CDR2 reads SNEGSKA (reference sequence). Trimming removed 1 base from V and 1 base from J, with 20 bases in between.

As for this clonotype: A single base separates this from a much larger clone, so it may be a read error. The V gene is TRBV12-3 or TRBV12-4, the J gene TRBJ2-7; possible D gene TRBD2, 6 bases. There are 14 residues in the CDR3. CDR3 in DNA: TGTACCAGCAGTTTAGGAGGGTGGACCTACGAGCAGTACTTC. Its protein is CTSSLGGWTYEQYF.

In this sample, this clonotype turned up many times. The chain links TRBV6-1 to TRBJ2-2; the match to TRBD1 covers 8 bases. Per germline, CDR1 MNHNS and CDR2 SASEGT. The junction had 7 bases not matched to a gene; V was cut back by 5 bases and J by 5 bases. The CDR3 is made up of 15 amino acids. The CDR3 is CASSFGQGATGELFF. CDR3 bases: TGTGCCAGCAGTTTCGGACAGGGTGCTACCGGGGAGCTGTTTTTT.

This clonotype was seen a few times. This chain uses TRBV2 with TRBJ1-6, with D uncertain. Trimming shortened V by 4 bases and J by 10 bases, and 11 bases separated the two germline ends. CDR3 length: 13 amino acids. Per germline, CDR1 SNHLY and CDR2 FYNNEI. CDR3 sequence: CASSAAVRSPLHF. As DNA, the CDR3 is TGTGCCAGCAGTGCGGCAGTGCGATCACCCCTCCACTTT.

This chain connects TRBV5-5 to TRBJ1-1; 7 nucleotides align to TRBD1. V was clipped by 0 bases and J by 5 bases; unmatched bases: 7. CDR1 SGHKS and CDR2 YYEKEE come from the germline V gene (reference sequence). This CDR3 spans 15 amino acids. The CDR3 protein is CASSLVAGGITEAFF. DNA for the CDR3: TGTGCCAGCAGCTTGGTGGCAGGGGGTATAACTGAAGCTTTCTTT.

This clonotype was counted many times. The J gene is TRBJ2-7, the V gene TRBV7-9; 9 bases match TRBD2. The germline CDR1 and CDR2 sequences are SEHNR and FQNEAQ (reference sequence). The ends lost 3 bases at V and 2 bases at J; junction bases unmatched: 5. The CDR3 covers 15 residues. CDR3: CASSLWASGAYEQYF. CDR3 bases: TGTGCCAGCAGCTTGTGGGCTAGCGGGGCCTACGAGCAGTACTTC.

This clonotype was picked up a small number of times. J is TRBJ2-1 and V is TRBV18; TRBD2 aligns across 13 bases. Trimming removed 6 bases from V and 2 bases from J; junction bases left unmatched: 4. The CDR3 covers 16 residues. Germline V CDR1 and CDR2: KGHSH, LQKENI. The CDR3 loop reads CASSPTSGGAYNEQFF. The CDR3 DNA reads TGTGCCAGCTCCCCCACTAGCGGGGGGGCCTACAATGAGCAGTTCTTC.

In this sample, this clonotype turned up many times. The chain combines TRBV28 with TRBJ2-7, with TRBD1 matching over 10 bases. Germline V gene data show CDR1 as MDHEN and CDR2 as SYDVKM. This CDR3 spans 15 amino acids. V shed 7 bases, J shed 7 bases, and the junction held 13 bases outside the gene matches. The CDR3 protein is CASNPTGTGVREQYF. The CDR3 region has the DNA TGTGCCAGCAACCCCACCGGGACAGGGGTTCGGGAGCAGTACTTC. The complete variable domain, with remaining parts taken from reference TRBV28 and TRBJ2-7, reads DVKVTQSSRYLVKRTGEKVFLECVQDMDHENMFWYRQDPGLGLRLIYFSYDVKMKEKGDIPEGYSVSREKKERFSLILESASTNQTSMYLCASNPTGTGVREQYFGPGTRLTVT.

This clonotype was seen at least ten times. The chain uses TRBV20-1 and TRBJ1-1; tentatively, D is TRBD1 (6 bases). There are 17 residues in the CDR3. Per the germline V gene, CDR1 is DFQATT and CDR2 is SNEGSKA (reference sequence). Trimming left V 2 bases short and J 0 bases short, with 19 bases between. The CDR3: CSARKGPGHIMNTEAFF. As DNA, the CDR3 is TGCAGTGCTAGAAAAGGGCCGGGACACATAATGAACACTGAAGCTTTCTTT.

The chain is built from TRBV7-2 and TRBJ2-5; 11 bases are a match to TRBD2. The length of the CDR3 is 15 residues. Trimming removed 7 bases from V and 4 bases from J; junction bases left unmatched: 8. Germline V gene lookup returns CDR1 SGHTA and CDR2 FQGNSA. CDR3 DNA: TGTGCCAGCATTACTAGCGGGAGAAAAGGAGAGACCCAGTACTTC. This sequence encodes CASITSGRKGETQYF. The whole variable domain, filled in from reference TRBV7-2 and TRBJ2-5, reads GAGVSQSPSNKVTEKGKDVELRCDPISGHTALYWYRQSLGQGLEFLIYFQGNSAPDKSGLPSDRFSAERTGGSVSTLTIQRTQQEDSAVYLCASITSGRKGETQYFGPGTRLLVL.